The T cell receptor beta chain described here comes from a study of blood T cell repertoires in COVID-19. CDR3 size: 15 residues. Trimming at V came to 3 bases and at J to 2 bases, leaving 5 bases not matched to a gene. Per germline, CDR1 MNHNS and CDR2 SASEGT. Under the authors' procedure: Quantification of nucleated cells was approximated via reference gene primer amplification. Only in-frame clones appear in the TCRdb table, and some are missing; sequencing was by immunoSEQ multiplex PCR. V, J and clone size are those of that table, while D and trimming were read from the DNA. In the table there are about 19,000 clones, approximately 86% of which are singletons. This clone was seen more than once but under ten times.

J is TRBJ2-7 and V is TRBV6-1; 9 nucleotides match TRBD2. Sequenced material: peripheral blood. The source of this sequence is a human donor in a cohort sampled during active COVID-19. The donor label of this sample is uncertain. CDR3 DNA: TGTGCCAGCAGTGATGGCGCTAGCGGGACCTACGAGCAGTACTTC. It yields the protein CASSDGASGTYEQYF.